The source of this T cell receptor (beta chain) is a study of vaccination and CD4 T cells after COVID-19. As for the study in general: Drawing of post-COVID samples took place a median roughly 100 days after diagnosis (range 35 to 161). Overlapping spike peptides of SARS-CoV-2, HCoV-NL63, HCoV-OC43 and HCoV-229E were used, and cells were stimulated with them.

Treatment reported: approximately 10-day PBMC culture with coronavirus spike peptide pools or control peptides (ViraFEST assay). Each well held a few million PBMCs in IL-2 (roughly 10 IU/ml) medium with 8.5 to 10 ug/ml peptide pools. Cultured CD4+ T cell DNA underwent sequencing with the Oncomine TCR Beta short-read assay. TCRdb reanalysed the PCR reads using MiXCR and keeps one entry per CDR3 protein. The sample gives roughly 9,900 distinct CDR3 sequences, 64% of which show up once; roughly 35% is in the top ten. Study findings and constraints: For convalescent patients, a median roughly 87% of reactive clones surfaced exclusively after vaccination.

Trimming took off 8 bases at V and 9 bases at J, with 20 bases between the two ends. Germline V CDR1 and CDR2: SNHLY, FYNNEI. CDR3 size: 14 residues. To note about this clonotype: Antigen unknown.

The receptor was isolated from a human donor who had recovered from COVID-19. Sequenced: CD4+ T cells from blood, cultured in vitro. The rearrangement uses TRBV2 and TRBJ2-1, with D possibly TRBD1 on 5 matching bases. The CDR3 protein is CASEDNDPPVEQFF. The CDR3 DNA sequence: TGTGCCAGCGAGGACAACGACCCTCCCGTTGAGCAGTTCTTC.